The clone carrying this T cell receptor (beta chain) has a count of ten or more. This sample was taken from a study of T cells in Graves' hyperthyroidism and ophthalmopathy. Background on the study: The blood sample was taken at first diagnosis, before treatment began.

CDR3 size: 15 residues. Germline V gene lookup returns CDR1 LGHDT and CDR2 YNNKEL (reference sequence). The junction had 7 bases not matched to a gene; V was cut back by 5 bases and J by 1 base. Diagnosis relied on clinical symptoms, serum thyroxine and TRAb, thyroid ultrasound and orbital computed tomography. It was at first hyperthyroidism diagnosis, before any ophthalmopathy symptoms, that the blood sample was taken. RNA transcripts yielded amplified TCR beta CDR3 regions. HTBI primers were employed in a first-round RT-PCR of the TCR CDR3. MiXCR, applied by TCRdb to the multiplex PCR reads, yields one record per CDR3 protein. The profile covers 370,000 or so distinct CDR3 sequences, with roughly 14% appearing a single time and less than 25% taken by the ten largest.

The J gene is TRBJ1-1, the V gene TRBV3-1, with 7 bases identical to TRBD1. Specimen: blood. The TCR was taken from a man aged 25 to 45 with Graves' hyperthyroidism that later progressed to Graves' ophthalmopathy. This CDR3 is CASSFRTGANTEAFF. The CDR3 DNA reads TGTGCCAGCAGCTTCCGGACAGGTGCGAACACTGAAGCTTTCTTT. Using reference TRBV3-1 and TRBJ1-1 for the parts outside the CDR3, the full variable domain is DTAVSQTPKYLVTQMGNDKSIKCEQNLGHDTMYWYKQDSKKFLKIMFSYNNKELIINETVPNRFSPKSPDKAHLNLHINSLELGDSAVYFCASSFRTGANTEAFFGQGTRLTVV.